This paragraph covers one T cell receptor (beta chain) sequence. The antigen remains undetermined. This record belongs to a study of cytomegalovirus exposure and HLA in healthy donors. Findings and caveats of the study: Both high specificity and high sensitivity reportedly marked the classifier's diagnosis of cytomegalovirus status. Beyond CMV serostatus, there was no information to go on about immune exposure. By HLA locus, TCR association rates varied in a later analysis, with DRB1 showing the most and HLA-C the fewest.

Primers included in the PCR were 60 Vbeta and 13 Jbeta primers. This table comes from immunoSEQ multiplex PCR, and its TCRdb copy is limited to in-frame clones, with some not included. The sample has roughly 150,000 clones, more than 65% seen once; the top ten hold under 1.5%. The material sequenced was PBMCs. The sequence was obtained from a man aged 25-45 years in good health and CMV-seronegative.

The CDR3: CASSISPDTQYF. CDR3 bases: TGTGCCAGTAGTATCTCTCCAGATACGCAGTATTTT. The J gene is TRBJ2-3, the V gene TRBV19; D remains ambiguous. V was cut by 3 bases and J by 4 bases, with 5 bases left in between. This CDR3 is 12 amino acids long. The V gene's germline CDR1 is LNHDA and CDR2 SQIVND (reference sequence).